The 20 T cell receptor beta chains reported below all come from one sample, sequenced in a study of somatic mutations in cytotoxic T cells in rheumatoid arthritis. Only in-frame clones appear in the TCRdb table, and some are missing; sequencing was by immunoSEQ multiplex PCR. The sample comprises around 6,400 clones, 70% to 80% of which are singletons, and around 35% rests with the top ten. The sample consisted of CD8+ T cells sorted from blood. The receptors were sampled from a woman in her forties or fifties in good health.

CDR3 amino acids: CASSAPGLETGELFF. The CDR3 bases are TGTGCCAGCAGCGCCCCGGGACTAGAAACCGGGGAGCTGTTTTTT. The chain uses TRBV9 and TRBJ2-2, with 8 positions matching TRBD2. CDR1 is SGDLS and CDR2 is YYNGEE in the germline V gene. CDR3 length: 15 residues. Trimming took 3 bases from V and 5 from J; bases not matched to a gene: 6.

This clone was counted a single time. The rearrangement uses TRBV9 and TRBJ2-3; 7 bases map to TRBD2. V lost 3 bases and J lost 2; bases outside the gene matches: 9. CDR1 and CDR2 (germline): SGDLS, YYNGEE. This CDR3 comprises 16 residues. The CDR3 nucleotides are TGTGCCAGCAGCGGCGGGAGCCGTATTATCACAGATACGCAGTATTTT. It translates to CASSGGSRIITDTQYF.

The chain recombines TRBV6-1 with TRBJ2-1; 8 bases agree with TRBD1. Trimming removed 6 bases from V and 4 bases from J; junction bases left unmatched: 5. Germline-derived CDR1 and CDR2 are MNHNS and SASEGT. This CDR3 has 14 amino acids. CDR3 in DNA: TGTGCCAGCAGGACAGGGGTGTATTACAATGAGCAGTTCTTC. Translation: CASRTGVYYNEQFF.

This chain connects TRBV5-6 to TRBJ1-2; D gene ambiguous. Trimming removed 7 bases from V and 3 bases from J, with 13 bases in between. Germline V gene sequence: CDR1 SGHDT, CDR2 YYEEEE. This CDR3 is 13 amino acids long. The CDR3 is CASSPEQYYGYTF. For the CDR3, the DNA is TGTGCCAGCTCTCCGGAGCAGTACTATGGCTACACCTTC.

On this clone: Within the sample, other DNA sequences also encode this same CDR3. The chain recombines TRBV18 with TRBJ1-4; D may be TRBD1 (6 bases). V was cut by 3 bases and J by 8 bases, with 19 bases left in between. Germline V gene sequence: CDR1 KGHSH, CDR2 LQKENI. This CDR3 region has 16 residues. The CDR3 nucleotides are TGTGCCAGCTCACCGGGGAAACAGGGATTACGGGAAAAACTGTTTTTT. This sequence encodes CASSPGKQGLREKLFF.

The table lists this clone with a few counts. This chain joins TRBV9 and TRBJ2-2; the match to TRBD2 covers 9 bases. Germline V gene lookup returns CDR1 SGDLS and CDR2 YYNGEE. The CDR3 consists of 15 residues. V shed 0 bases and J 5 bases; nucleotides not matched to a gene: 2. CDR3 sequence reads: CASSVGGGGTGELFF. The CDR3 DNA follows: TGTGCCAGCAGCGTAGGCGGGGGGGGAACCGGGGAGCTGTTTTTT.

The sample holds a few counts of this clone. The rearrangement links TRBV7-8 to TRBJ1-1; possible D gene TRBD1, 6 bases. This CDR3 has 13 amino acids. Germline V gene data show CDR1 as SGHVS and CDR2 as FQNEAQ. The V end was cut by 8 bases, the J end by 1 base, with 11 bases between. CDR3 sequence (DNA): TGTGCCAGCCACCGGGGGGCGAACACTGAAGCTTTCTTT. Encoded protein: CASHRGANTEAFF.

The rearrangement uses TRBV2 and TRBJ2-7, with TRBD2 matching over 7 bases. Unmatched junction bases numbered 4, after V lost 5 bases and J lost 3 bases. The CDR3 is 13 amino acids. Germline-derived CDR1 and CDR2 are SNHLY and FYNNEI. The CDR3 protein is CASSLGGIYEQYF. The CDR3 region has the DNA TGTGCCAGCAGTCTGGGGGGGATCTACGAGCAGTACTTC.

The chain links TRBV2 to TRBJ1-6; D ambiguous. Trimming shortened V by 3 bases and J by 3 bases, and 6 bases separated the two germline ends. CDR3 size: 14 residues. Germline loops: CDR1 SNHLY, CDR2 FYNNEI. The CDR3 DNA follows: TGTGCCAGCAGTGACCCAGACTATAATTCACCCCTCCACTTT. Translating gives CASSDPDYNSPLHF.

This chain connects TRBV7-9 to TRBJ1-2; possibly TRBD1 for D (6 bases). CDR1 and CDR2 from the germline V gene are SEHNR and FQNEAQ (reference sequence). Trimming removed 1 base at V and 2 bases at J, with 8 bases between. The CDR3 is made up of 14 amino acids. The CDR3 DNA is TGTGCCAGCAGCTTAGGAGGGACAAACTATGGCTACACCTTC. Its protein is CASSLGGTNYGYTF.

This chain uses TRBV19 with TRBJ2-7, with D possibly matching TRBD2 (5 bases). Germline CDR1 and CDR2: LNHDA and SQIVND (reference sequence). V was pared by 5 bases and J by 0 bases, with 17 bases between. The CDR3 extends over 16 amino acids. CDR3 residues: CASSPETTLSSYEQYF. In DNA form, the CDR3 reads TGTGCCAGTAGTCCAGAGACTACCCTAAGCTCCTACGAGCAGTACTTC.

The chain uses TRBV25-1 and TRBJ1-1; 9 nucleotides align to TRBD1. V was pared by 5 bases and J by 3 bases, with 7 bases of the junction left unmatched. CDR3 length: 15 amino acids. CDR1 MGHDK and CDR2 SYGVNS come from the germline V gene. CDR3 nucleotide sequence: TGTGCCAGCAGTTACAGGGGGCATAGGGACACTGAAGCTTTCTTT. Translation gives CASSYRGHRDTEAFF.

This sequence joins TRBV5-1 and TRBJ2-4; tentatively, D is TRBD1 (6 bases). From germline, CDR1 is SGHRS and CDR2 YFSETQ. Deletions cut 5 bases from V and 1 base from J, with 13 bases between. The CDR3 sequence is 15 residues long. The CDR3 here is CASSSHREAKNIQYF. For the CDR3, the DNA is TGCGCCAGCAGTTCCCACAGGGAGGCCAAAAACATTCAGTACTTC.

J is TRBJ1-2 and V is TRBV5-1; 7 bases agree with TRBD1. This CDR3 is 13 amino acids long. CDR1 and CDR2 from the germline V gene are SGHRS and YFSETQ. With V trimmed by 6 bases and J by 6 bases, 8 bases remained unmatched. The CDR3 reads CASTAGGYDGYTF. The CDR3 nucleotides read TGCGCCAGCACCGCAGGGGGATATGATGGCTACACCTTC. Supplemented by reference TRBV5-1 and TRBJ1-2, the full variable domain reads KAGVTQTPRYLIKTRGQQVTLSCSPISGHRSVSWYQQTPGQGLQFLFEYFSETQRNKGNFPGRFSGRQFSNSRSEMNVSTLELGDSALYLCASTAGGYDGYTFGSGTRLTVV.

The rearrangement uses TRBV4-3 and TRBJ1-1; no clear D gene. Trimming left V 0 bases short and J 2 bases short, with 10 bases between. There are 15 residues in the CDR3. In germline, CDR1 is LGHNA, CDR2 YSLEER. The CDR3 spells CASSQDLAPNTEAFF. CDR3 DNA: TGCGCCAGCAGCCAAGATTTAGCTCCAAACACTGAAGCTTTCTTT.

This chain links TRBV5-1 with TRBJ2-7; 9 bases match TRBD2. This CDR3 contains 15 residues. CDR1 and CDR2 (germline): SGHRS, YFSETQ. Germline trimming cut 4 bases from V and 3 bases from J; bases unmatched to any gene: 8. This chain's CDR3 is CASSPGGAGGYEQYF. In DNA, the CDR3 is TGCGCCAGCAGCCCCGGGGGAGCGGGGGGCTACGAGCAGTACTTC.

In DNA form, the CDR3 reads TGTGCCAGTAGTCATAAAGGCGTGGAGCGAGTGCATCAGCCCCAGCATTTT. It specifies CASSHKGVERVHQPQHF. The V call is TRBV19, the J call TRBJ1-5; D gene ambiguous. The germline CDR1 and CDR2 sequences are LNHDA and SQIVND (reference sequence). V lost 5 bases, J lost 5 bases, and 22 bases lay in between. The CDR3 sequence is 17 residues long.

This clone was seen just once. At one end, the junction sequence differs from germline, possibly due to a read error. The chain carries TRBV5-6 and TRBJ1-2; D is ambiguous. Germline CDR1 reads SGHDT; CDR2 reads YYEEEE. The CDR3 covers 16 residues. The CDR3 DNA reads as TGTGCCAGCAGTTTGGGAGGGTTGGGCCTTAACTATGGCTACACCTTC. Protein: CASSLGGLGLNYGYTF.

The chain links TRBV9 to TRBJ2-3, with 9 bases that match TRBD1. This CDR3 contains 17 residues. Trimming took 4 bases from V and 2 from J; bases not matched to a gene: 11. The germline gives CDR1 SGDLS, CDR2 YYNGEE. In DNA form, the CDR3 reads TGTGCCAGCAGCTCAGGGACAGGGACAGGGAACACAGATACGCAGTATTTT. As protein: CASSSGTGTGNTDTQYF.

V usage is TRBV4-3 and J usage is TRBJ2-1, with 9 bases identical to TRBD2. Germline CDR1 LGHNA, CDR2 YSLEER. With V trimmed by 0 bases and J by 3 bases, 6 bases remained unmatched. The CDR3 covers 17 residues. CDR3 protein: CASSQDQLAGFYNEQFF. The CDR3, as DNA: TGCGCCAGCAGCCAAGATCAACTAGCGGGTTTCTACAATGAGCAGTTCTTC.